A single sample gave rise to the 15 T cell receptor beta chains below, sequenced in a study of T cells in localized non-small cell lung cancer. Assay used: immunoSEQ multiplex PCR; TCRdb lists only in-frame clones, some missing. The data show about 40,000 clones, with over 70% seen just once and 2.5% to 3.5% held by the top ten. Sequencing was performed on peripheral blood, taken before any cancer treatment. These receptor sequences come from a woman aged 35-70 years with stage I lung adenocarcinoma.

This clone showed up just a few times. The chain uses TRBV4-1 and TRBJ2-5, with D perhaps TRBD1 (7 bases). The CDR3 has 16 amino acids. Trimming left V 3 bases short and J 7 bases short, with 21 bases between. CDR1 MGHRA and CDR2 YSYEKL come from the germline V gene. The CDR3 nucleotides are TGCGCCAGCAGCCACCTGGGGCGGGACAGAGGGGGGACCCAGTACTTC. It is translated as CASSHLGRDRGGTQYF.

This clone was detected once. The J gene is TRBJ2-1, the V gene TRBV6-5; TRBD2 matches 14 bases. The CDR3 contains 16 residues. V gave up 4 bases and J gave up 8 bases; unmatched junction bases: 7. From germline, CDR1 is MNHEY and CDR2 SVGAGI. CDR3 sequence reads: CASSFTGLAGADEQFF. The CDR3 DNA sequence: TGTGCCAGCAGTTTTACGGGACTAGCGGGAGCGGATGAGCAGTTCTTC.

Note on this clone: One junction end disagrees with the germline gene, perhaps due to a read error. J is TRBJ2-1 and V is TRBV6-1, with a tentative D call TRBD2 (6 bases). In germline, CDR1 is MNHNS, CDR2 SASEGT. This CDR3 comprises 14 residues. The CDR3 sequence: CARSEVAGYNEQFF. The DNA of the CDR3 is TGTGCCAGAAGTGAAGTCGCGGGATACAATGAGCAGTTCTTC.

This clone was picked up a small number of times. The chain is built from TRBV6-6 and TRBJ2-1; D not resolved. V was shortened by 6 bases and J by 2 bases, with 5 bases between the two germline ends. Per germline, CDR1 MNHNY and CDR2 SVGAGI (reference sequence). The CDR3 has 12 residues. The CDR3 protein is CASSRPYNEQFF. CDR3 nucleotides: TGTGCCAGCAGCCGACCCTACAATGAGCAGTTCTTC.

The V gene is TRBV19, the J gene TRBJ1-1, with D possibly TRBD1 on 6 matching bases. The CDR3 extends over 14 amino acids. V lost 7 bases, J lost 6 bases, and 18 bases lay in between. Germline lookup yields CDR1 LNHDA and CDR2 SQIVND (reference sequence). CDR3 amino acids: CASTRGGVTAEAFF. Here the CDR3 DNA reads TGTGCCAGTACCAGAGGGGGGGTAACCGCTGAAGCTTTCTTT. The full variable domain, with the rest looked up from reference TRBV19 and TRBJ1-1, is DGGITQSPKYLFRKEGQNVTLSCEQNLNHDAMYWYRQDPGQGLRLIYYSQIVNDFQKGDIAEGYSVSREKKESFPLTVTSAQKNPTAFYLCASTRGGVTAEAFFGQGTRLTVV.

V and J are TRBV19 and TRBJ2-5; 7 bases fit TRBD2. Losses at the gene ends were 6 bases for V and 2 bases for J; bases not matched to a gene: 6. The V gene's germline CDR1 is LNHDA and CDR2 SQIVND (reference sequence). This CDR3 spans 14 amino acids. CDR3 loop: CASRAMGGQETQYF. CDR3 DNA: TGTGCCAGTAGGGCTATGGGAGGGCAAGAGACCCAGTACTTC.

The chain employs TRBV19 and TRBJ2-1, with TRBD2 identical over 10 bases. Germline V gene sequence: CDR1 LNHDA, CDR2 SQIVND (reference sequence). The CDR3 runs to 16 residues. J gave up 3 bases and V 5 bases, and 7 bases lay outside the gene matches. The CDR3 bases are TGTGCCAGTAGTGTATTACTAGCGGGAAGCTACAATGAGCAGTTCTTC. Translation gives CASSVLLAGSYNEQFF.

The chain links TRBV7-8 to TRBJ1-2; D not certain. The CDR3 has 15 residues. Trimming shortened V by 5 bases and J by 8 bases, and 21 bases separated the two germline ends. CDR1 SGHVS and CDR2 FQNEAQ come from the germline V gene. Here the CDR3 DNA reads TGTGCCAGCAGCCCACTTACGGGAGAGGGAGGGGGCTACACCTTC. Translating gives CASSPLTGEGGGYTF.

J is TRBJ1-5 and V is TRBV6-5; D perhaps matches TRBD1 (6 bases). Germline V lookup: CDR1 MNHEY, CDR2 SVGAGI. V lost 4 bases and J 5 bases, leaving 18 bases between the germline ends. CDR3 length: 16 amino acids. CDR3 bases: TGTGCCAGCAGTTTAACAGGGATCGGTGGGGATCAGCCCCAGCATTTT. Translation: CASSLTGIGGDQPQHF.

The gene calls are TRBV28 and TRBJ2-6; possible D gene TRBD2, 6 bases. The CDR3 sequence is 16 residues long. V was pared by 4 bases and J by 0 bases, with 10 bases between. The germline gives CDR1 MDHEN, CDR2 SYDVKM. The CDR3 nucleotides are TGTGCCAGCAGTTCGGCCGGGGGCTCTGGGGCCAACGTCCTGACTTTC. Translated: CASSSAGGSGANVLTF.

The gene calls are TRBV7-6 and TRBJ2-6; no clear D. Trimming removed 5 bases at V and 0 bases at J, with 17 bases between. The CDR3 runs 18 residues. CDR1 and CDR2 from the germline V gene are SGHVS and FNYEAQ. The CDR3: CASSPLVAQTSGANVLTF. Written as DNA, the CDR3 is TGTGCCAGCAGCCCCCTGGTAGCCCAGACCTCTGGGGCCAACGTCCTGACTTTC.

The DNA of the CDR3 is TGTGCCAGCAGTGGGACAGGGGGATCCTACGAGCAGTACTTC. Translating gives CASSGTGGSYEQYF. V and J are TRBV2 and TRBJ2-7; 10 nucleotides match TRBD1. Germline V gene data show CDR1 as SNHLY and CDR2 as FYNNEI. The CDR3 length is 14 residues. J gave up 1 base and V 4 bases, and 1 base lay outside the gene matches.

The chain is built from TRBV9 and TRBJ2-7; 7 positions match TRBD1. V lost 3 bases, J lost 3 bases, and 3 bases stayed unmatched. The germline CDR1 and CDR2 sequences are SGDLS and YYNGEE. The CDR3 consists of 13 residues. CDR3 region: CASSGQGGYEQYF. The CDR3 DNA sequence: TGTGCCAGCAGCGGACAGGGCGGCTACGAGCAGTACTTC.

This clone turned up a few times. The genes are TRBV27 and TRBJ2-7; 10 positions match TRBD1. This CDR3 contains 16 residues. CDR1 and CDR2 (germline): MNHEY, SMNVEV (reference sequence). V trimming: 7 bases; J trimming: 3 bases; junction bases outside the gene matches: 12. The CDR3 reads CASIDTGTGDYYEQYF. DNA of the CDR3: TGTGCCAGCATCGATACGGGGACAGGGGACTACTACGAGCAGTACTTC.

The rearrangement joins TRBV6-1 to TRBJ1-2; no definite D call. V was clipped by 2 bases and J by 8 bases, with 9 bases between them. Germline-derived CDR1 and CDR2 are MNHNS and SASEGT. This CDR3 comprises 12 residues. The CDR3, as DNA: TGTGCCAGCAGTGAACCGGGAGGGGGCTACACCTTC. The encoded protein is CASSEPGGGYTF.